This TCR beta chain was identified in a study of PD-1 blockade in classical Hodgkin lymphoma (dated by TCRdb to 2020 to 2022). General notes on the study: Nivolumab dosing was 3 mg/kg intravenously every 2 weeks, continuing until either disease progression or unacceptable toxicity. To define a peripheral blood immune signature of response to PD-1 blockade in classical Hodgkin lymphoma, the study combined TCR beta sequencing with CyTOF. Points the paper makes about the study in general: The study was limited to a single clinical trial cohort, and causes of repertoire differences, possibly disease activity or prior therapy, remained undefined. Trial patients achieving complete response had baseline diversity similar to newly diagnosed patients, whereas partial responders and progressors had significantly lower diversity. Baseline TCR diversity was reported as lower in newly diagnosed patients than in healthy donors, and lower still in relapsed/refractory patients. A significant rise by C4D1 was seen in CD4+ but not CD8+ TCR diversity (p=0.0027 vs p=0.16), with the rise being most apparent in complete responders (p=0.02). Lower diversity was seen in patients whose nivolumab began less than 1 year after ASCT, and these patients were left out of later analyses so that immune reconstitution would not confound the results.

What this sample's time point label stands for: cycle 2 day 1 (C2D1) of nivolumab. Every trial patient had relapsed after autologous stem cell transplantation, and cohorts A, B and C differed in prior brentuximab vedotin exposure. The trial cohort included 50 to 60 patients with relapsed/refractory classical Hodgkin lymphoma, and each patient had a best overall response of complete response, partial response or progressive disease. In the multi-cohort phase II CheckMate 205 trial, trial patients received single-agent nivolumab. An independent review committee assessed best overall response by applying the 2007 International Working Group response criteria. Trial PBMCs were collected just before the start of nivolumab (C1D1) and during therapy at cycle 2 day 1 and cycle 4 day 1. Peripheral blood was collected in 8 mL Vacutainer Cell Preparation Tubes, from which PBMCs were isolated by centrifugation and then cryopreserved.

The Qiagen DNeasy kit was used to extract genomic DNA both from unsorted PBMCs and from the negatively selected CD4+ and CD8+ fractions. TCR beta CDR3 regions were amplified by immunoSEQ multiplex PCR using primers annealing to V and J segments. A synthetic immune receptor repertoire was used to minimize amplification bias, and any residual bias was removed computationally once sequencing was done. The study's processing was this. Custom Python scripts were used to quantify repertoire diversity as the Shannon entropy index. Unsorted, CD4+ and CD8+ repertoires were analyzed separately, except in combined analyses where CD4+ and CD8+ sequences were merged in silico. Clonal expansion was defined as at least a 2-fold frequency increase after treatment relative to C1D1, with a pseudocount of 0.5 for undetected baseline clones. Singleton clones were defined as clones with 0 or 1 copy at C1D1, and non-singleton clones were defined as clones with 2 or more copies. By matching protein sequences in sorted samples from the same patient, clones expanded in unsorted samples were annotated as CD4+, CD8+ or unknown. Wilcoxon tests on paired samples were used to test diversity changes from C1D1 to C4D1. This is the immuneACCESS table as TCRdb keeps it, with only in-frame sequences that have V and J called. A part of the clones is gone; compared with another copy, unresolved V genes explain less than half, and the rest is unexplained. Clone size and V and J calls were adopted from that table, with D and trimming inferred from the DNA. In this sample the table shows around 39,000 clones, over 60% of which occur a single time. The top ten hold under 20% of the sample.

For CDR1 and CDR2, the germline V gene lists MNHEY and SVGAGI. The CDR3 measures 13 amino acids from cysteine to phenylalanine. Kept here is only the CDR3 DNA, which spans 39 bases and is read in frame from base 1. Between the V and J ends, shortened by 6 bases and 1 base respectively, the junction contains 9 bases. This clone is labeled medium-sized (0.01 to 0.1%). The antigen it recognizes is unknown. Per-base qualities were not stored, and no clone one base away is much larger. The source was peripheral blood mononuclear cells (PBMCs), collected before the second cycle of nivolumab. The receptor's source is a human donor with classical Hodgkin lymphoma. The rearranged segments are TRBV6-5 and TRBJ1-1; the D gene assignment is ambiguous. The encoded CDR3 is CASSNTGNTEAFF. The sequenced DNA is TGTGCCAGCAGCAACACGGGGAACACTGAAGCTTTCTTT.